The 28 T cell receptor beta chains below come from one sample, sequenced in a study of CD8 T cells in ankylosing spondylitis. MiXCR, applied by TCRdb to the 5' RACE reads, yields one record per CDR3 protein. The table includes fewer than 250,000 distinct CDR3 sequences, 8% to 11% detected once. Sequencing used blood, either unsorted or a sorted T cell fraction (not recorded which). These receptor sequences come from a male donor with ankylosing spondylitis or in good health (not recorded which).

This clonotype has just a few counts. This sequence joins TRBV11-2 and TRBJ2-2; TRBD2 matches at 13 bases. The CDR3 is 19 amino acids. The V gene end was trimmed by 5 bases and the J gene end by 5 bases; junction bases not matched to a gene: 14. Germline V gene sequence: CDR1 SGHAT, CDR2 FQNNGV. This CDR3 is CASSGQPTSGGAGTGELFF. CDR3 nucleotide sequence: TGTGCCAGCAGCGGTCAACCCACTAGCGGGGGGGCGGGGACCGGGGAGCTGTTTTTT.

J is TRBJ2-3 and V is TRBV12-3 or TRBV12-4, with a tentative D call TRBD2 (5 bases). With 6 bases removed from V and 1 base from J, the gap between germline ends came to 11 bases. The CDR3 sequence is 14 residues long. The CDR3 DNA reads as TGTGCCAGCAGACTAGTGGGAGGCACAGATACGCAGTATTTT. Its translation is CASRLVGGTDTQYF.

This clonotype showed up many times. The chain joins TRBV6-5 to TRBJ2-2; D gene ambiguous. Per the germline V gene, CDR1 is MNHEY and CDR2 is SVGAGI. The V end was cut by 0 bases, the J end by 8 bases, with 13 bases between. The CDR3 covers 15 residues. As DNA, the CDR3 is TGTGCCAGCAGTTACTCGACCACGGGCCCGGGGGAGCTGTTTTTT. Translated: CASSYSTTGPGELFF.

This clonotype was counted at least ten times. The chain is built from TRBV3-1 and TRBJ2-3; D is tentatively TRBD1 or TRBD2 (6 bases each). The V gene lost 3 bases and the J gene lost 3 bases, with 16 bases spanning the gap. This CDR3 contains 16 residues. Germline V lookup: CDR1 LGHDT, CDR2 YNNKEL (reference sequence). CDR3 nucleotide sequence: TGTGCCAGCAGCCACCCCGGGGGCAGGTCTACAGATACGCAGTATTTT. It translates to CASSHPGGRSTDTQYF.

This clonotype has more than one count but fewer than ten. The chain employs TRBV4-2 and TRBJ2-7; unclear D gene. The CDR3 is made up of 15 amino acids. Germline CDR1 and CDR2: LGHNA and YNFKEQ. The V end was cut by 3 bases, the J end by 5 bases, with 17 bases between. The CDR3, as DNA: TGTGCCAGCAGCCAGGGCCTCTCGGTAGTCCACGAGCAGTACTTC. It translates to CASSQGLSVVHEQYF.

This clonotype was detected ten times or more. This sequence joins TRBV6-5 and TRBJ2-7; TRBD2 matches 8 bases. The CDR3 has 14 amino acids. Germline trimming cut 4 bases from V and 4 bases from J; bases unmatched to any gene: 6. Germline V gene data show CDR1 as MNHEY and CDR2 as SVGAGI. The CDR3, as DNA: TGTGCCAGCAGTTGGGATAGCGGGATTTACGAGCAGTACTTC. This codes for CASSWDSGIYEQYF.

This clonotype was seen a few times. The chain recombines TRBV20-1 with TRBJ1-2; D gene ambiguous. CDR3 length: 11 residues. Germline lookup yields CDR1 DFQATT and CDR2 SNEGSKA (reference sequence). Trimming shortened V by 3 bases and J by 6 bases, and 8 bases separated the two germline ends. CDR3 sequence reads: CSARVSNGYTF. In DNA, the CDR3 is TGCAGTGCTAGGGTCAGCAATGGCTACACCTTC.

J is TRBJ1-5 and V is TRBV21-1. TRBV21-1 is given as a pseudogene. CDR3 length: 14 amino acids. The chain's CDR3 is CASSKGYRNQPQHF. CDR3 coding DNA: TGTGCCAGCAGCAAAGGCTACCGCAATCAGCCCCAGCATTTT.

Turning to this clonotype: It may be a read error: a sequence one base away is much more abundant. The rearrangement links TRBV6-4 to TRBJ2-1; the match to TRBD2 covers 12 bases. CDR3 length: 16 amino acids. CDR1 MRHNA and CDR2 SNTAGT come from the germline V gene. With V trimmed by 5 bases and J by 7 bases, 9 bases remained unmatched. CDR3 protein: CASSQLGLAGQNEQFF. In nucleotides, the CDR3 is TGTGCCAGCAGTCAGCTTGGACTAGCGGGACAGAATGAGCAGTTCTTC.

This clonotype was seen many times. V usage is TRBV4-1 and J usage is TRBJ1-6, with D possibly being TRBD1 (6 bases). Germline lookup yields CDR1 MGHRA and CDR2 YSYEKL. Between the trimmed V and J ends, which lost 0 bases and 0 bases, there was a span of 12 bases. This CDR3 is built from 18 residues. The CDR3 nucleotides are TGCGCCAGCAGCCAAGATGGCGGGGGGCTCTCCTATAATTCACCCCTCCACTTT. It encodes CASSQDGGGLSYNSPLHF.

This clonotype was seen a few times. The rearrangement uses TRBV6-2 or TRBV6-3 and TRBJ1-5; D is uncertain. From germline, CDR1 is MNHEY and CDR2 SVGEGT. The CDR3 runs 14 residues. Trimming pared 5 bases from V and 2 bases from J, leaving 10 bases between. The CDR3 here is CASSDGGGNQPQHF. Written as DNA, the CDR3 is TGTGCCAGCAGTGACGGAGGAGGCAATCAGCCCCAGCATTTT.

This clonotype showed up many times. CDR3: CASSRADGTEAFF. The CDR3 bases are TGCGCCAGCAGCCGGGCGGATGGCACTGAAGCTTTCTTT. This chain links TRBV4-1 with TRBJ1-1; D is uncertain. The length of the CDR3 is 13 residues. Trimming pared 4 bases from V and 4 bases from J, leaving 10 bases between. Germline V gives CDR1 MGHRA, CDR2 YSYEKL.

V usage is TRBV20-1 and J usage is TRBJ2-5; 10 bases line up with TRBD2. Unmatched junction bases numbered 8, after V lost 3 bases and J lost 7 bases. Looked up from germline, CDR1 is DFQATT and CDR2 is SNEGSKA (reference sequence). The CDR3 length is 14 residues. CDR3 loop: CSASILAGVGTQYF. For the CDR3, the DNA is TGCAGTGCTAGTATCCTAGCGGGGGTGGGGACCCAGTACTTC.

This clonotype was picked up many times. V is TRBV1 and J is TRBJ2-7; TRBD1, the table's D call, was not compared with the DNA. TRBV1 is a known pseudogene. CDR3 length: 13 residues. CDR3 sequence (DNA): TGCACCAGCCTCCGGGACGCCGACTACGAGCAGTACTTC. Its protein is CTSLRDADYEQYF.

This clonotype was observed at least ten times. The chain combines TRBV5-1 with TRBJ1-3, with a possible D match to TRBD1 (5 bases). The CDR3 runs 17 residues. The germline V gene has CDR1 SGHRS and CDR2 YFSETQ. The V gene lost 4 bases and the J gene lost 0 bases, with 17 bases spanning the gap. The DNA for the CDR3 is TGCGCCAGCAGCCAACAGGCCCCGGGATCCTCTGGAAACACCATATATTTT. Translated: CASSQQAPGSSGNTIYF.

There are a few counts of this clonotype. The chain carries TRBV11-2 and TRBJ2-7; D tentatively fits TRBD1 or TRBD2 (7 bases each). CDR3 length equals 14 residues. The V end was cut by 5 bases, the J end by 6 bases, with 17 bases between. Germline V gene lookup returns CDR1 SGHAT and CDR2 FQNNGV. CDR3 DNA sequence: TGTGCCAGCAGCGCCCAGGGGGGGGTGGGCGAGCAGTACTTC. This sequence encodes CASSAQGGVGEQYF.

This clonotype was recorded many times. The rearrangement uses TRBV12-3 or TRBV12-4 and TRBJ2-2; no definite D call. V gave up 8 bases and J gave up 2 bases, with 18 bases separating them. The CDR3 is made up of 16 amino acids. CDR3 protein: CASLGGSYLNTGELFF. CDR3 coding DNA: TGTGCCAGCTTAGGCGGATCGTACCTAAACACCGGGGAGCTGTTTTTT.

This clonotype has at least ten counts. J is TRBJ2-7 and V is TRBV15; 8 bases match TRBD2. The V gene's germline CDR1 is LNHNV and CDR2 YYDKDF (reference sequence). The CDR3 runs 14 residues. Trimming at V came to 1 base and at J to 2 bases, leaving 1 base not matched to a gene. The CDR3 coding sequence is TGTGCCACCAGCAGAGCCGGGAGGGCCTACGAGCAGTACTTC. Amino acid sequence: CATSRAGRAYEQYF.

The chain joins TRBV6-5 to TRBJ2-1; D assignment may be TRBD1 or TRBD2 (6 bases each). Germline V gene data show CDR1 as MNHEY and CDR2 as SVGAGI. Trimming took off 2 bases at V and 5 bases at J, with 13 bases between the two ends. CDR3 length equals 15 residues. The CDR3 sequence: CASSYVQGGNNEQFF. CDR3 nucleotides: TGTGCCAGCAGTTACGTACAGGGCGGGAACAATGAGCAGTTCTTC.

This clonotype was recorded at least ten times. A junction end diverges from the germline sequence, so it may reflect a read error. The CDR3 reads CASRETGTYSSEQYF. CDR3 coding DNA: TGTGCCAGCAGAGAAACCGGGACATACTCCTCCGAGCAGTACTTC. V and J are TRBV25-1 and TRBJ2-7; D may be TRBD1 (6 bases). Germline V CDR1 and CDR2: MGHDK, SYGVNS. The CDR3 has 15 amino acids.

In its sample, this clonotype was seen many times. The rearrangement joins TRBV20-1 to TRBJ2-1; TRBD2 is a possible D gene (6 bases). Germline-derived CDR1 and CDR2 are DFQATT and SNEGSKA (reference sequence). The CDR3 has 14 amino acids. Trimming removed 1 base at V and 8 bases at J, with 15 bases between. The CDR3 nucleotides read TGCAGTGCTAGAGTAGCGGACCGATGGGATGAGCAGTTCTTC. As protein: CSARVADRWDEQFF.

The rearrangement joins TRBV20-1 to TRBJ2-1, with a weak D call TRBD1 (6 bases). Trimming left V 4 bases short and J 6 bases short, with 19 bases between. CDR1 and CDR2 (germline): DFQATT, SNEGSKA (reference sequence). The CDR3 extends over 15 amino acids. The CDR3 sequence is CSATRGIGKFNEQFF. The DNA for the CDR3 is TGCAGTGCTACGAGGGGGATAGGTAAATTCAATGAGCAGTTCTTC.

This clonotype was recorded many times. This chain connects TRBV12-3 or TRBV12-4 to TRBJ2-7; TRBD1 agrees at 8 bases. CDR3 length: 15 amino acids. V gave up 5 bases and J gave up 2 bases; unmatched junction bases: 8. The CDR3 DNA is TGTGCCAGCAGTCCAAAGACAGGGGAAGCCTACGAGCAGTACTTC. It specifies CASSPKTGEAYEQYF.

The CDR3 loop reads CASSPTGVPDYEQYF. The CDR3 bases are TGCGCCAGCAGCCCTACGGGCGTCCCAGACTACGAGCAGTACTTC. The gene calls are TRBV5-1 and TRBJ2-7; D remains ambiguous. The CDR3 loop spans 15 amino acids. Germline lookup yields CDR1 SGHRS and CDR2 YFSETQ. Trimming shortened V by 4 bases and J by 3 bases, and 17 bases separated the two germline ends.

This clonotype has ten or more counts. The rearrangement joins TRBV7-2 to TRBJ1-2; D perhaps matches TRBD1 (5 bases). With 5 bases removed from V and 7 bases from J, the gap between germline ends came to 17 bases. This CDR3 spans 14 amino acids. Looked up from germline, CDR1 is SGHTA and CDR2 is FQGNSA. CDR3 protein: CASSGPRGEGGYTF. CDR3 coding DNA: TGTGCCAGCAGCGGACCTAGGGGTGAAGGTGGCTACACCTTC.

This clonotype was found many times. The chain is built from TRBV5-1 and TRBJ2-2; D tentatively reads TRBD1 or TRBD2 (8 bases each). From germline, CDR1 is SGHRS and CDR2 YFSETQ. Trimming shortened V by 4 bases and J by 1 base, and 14 bases separated the two germline ends. The CDR3 spans 16 residues. Written as DNA, the CDR3 is TGCGCCAGCAGCCGGGGGGGACAGGTGAACACCGGGGAGCTGTTTTTT. This encodes CASSRGGQVNTGELFF. The variable domain in full, completed from reference TRBV5-1 and TRBJ2-2, reads KAGVTQTPRYLIKTRGQQVTLSCSPISGHRSVSWYQQTPGQGLQFLFEYFSETQRNKGNFPGRFSGRQFSNSRSEMNVSTLELGDSALYLCASSRGGQVNTGELFFGEGSRLTVL.

Ten or more counts support this clonotype. The J gene is TRBJ2-7, the V gene TRBV5-1; 14 bases agree with TRBD2. Germline lookup yields CDR1 SGHRS and CDR2 YFSETQ. CDR3 length: 17 amino acids. J was trimmed by 0 bases and V by 4 bases; bases with no gene match: 6. CDR3 loop: CASSGGLAGVSSYEQYF. CDR3 in DNA: TGCGCCAGCAGCGGGGGACTAGCGGGGGTGAGCTCCTACGAGCAGTACTTC.

This clonotype was detected ten times or more. The chain has TRBV4-1 and TRBJ2-2; no clear D. The CDR3 has 13 residues. Between the trimmed V and J ends, which lost 5 bases and 2 bases, there was a span of 6 bases. The V gene's germline CDR1 is MGHRA and CDR2 YSYEKL. The CDR3 is CASSEINTGELFF. In nucleotides, the CDR3 is TGCGCCAGCAGCGAAATTAACACCGGGGAGCTGTTTTTT.